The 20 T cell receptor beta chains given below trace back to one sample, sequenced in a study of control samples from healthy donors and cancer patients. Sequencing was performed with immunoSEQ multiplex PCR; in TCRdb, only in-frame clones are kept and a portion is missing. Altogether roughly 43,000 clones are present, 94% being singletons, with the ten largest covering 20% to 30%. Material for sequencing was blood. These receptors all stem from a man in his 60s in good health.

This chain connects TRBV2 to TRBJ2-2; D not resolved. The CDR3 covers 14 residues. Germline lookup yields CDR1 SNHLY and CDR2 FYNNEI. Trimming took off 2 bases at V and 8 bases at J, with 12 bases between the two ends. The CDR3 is CASSEWNTEGELFF. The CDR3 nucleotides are TGTGCCAGCAGTGAATGGAATACCGAAGGGGAGCTGTTTTTT. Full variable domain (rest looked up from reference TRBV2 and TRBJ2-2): EPEVTQTPSHQVTQMGQEVILRCVPISNHLYFYWYRQILGQKVEFLVSFYNNEISEKSEIFDDQFSVERPDGSNFTLKIRSTKLEDSAMYFCASSEWNTEGELFFGEGSRLTVL.

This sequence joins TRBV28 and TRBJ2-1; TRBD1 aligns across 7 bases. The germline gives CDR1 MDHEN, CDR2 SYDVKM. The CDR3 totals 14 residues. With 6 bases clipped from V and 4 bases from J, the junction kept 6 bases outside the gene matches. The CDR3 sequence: CASSGTALYNEQFF. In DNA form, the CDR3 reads TGTGCCAGCAGCGGGACAGCTCTTTACAATGAGCAGTTCTTC.

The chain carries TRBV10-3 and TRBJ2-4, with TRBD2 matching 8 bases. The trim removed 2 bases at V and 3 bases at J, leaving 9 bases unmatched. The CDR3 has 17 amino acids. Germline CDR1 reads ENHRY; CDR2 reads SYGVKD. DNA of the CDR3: TGTGCCATCAGTGAGCCGAACTACGGGGGGGTCAAAAACATTCAGTACTTC. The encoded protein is CAISEPNYGGVKNIQYF.

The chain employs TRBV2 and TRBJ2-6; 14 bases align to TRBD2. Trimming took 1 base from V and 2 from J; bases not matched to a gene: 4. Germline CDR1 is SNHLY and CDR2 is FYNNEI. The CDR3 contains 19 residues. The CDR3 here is CASSEGWGLAGAGANVLTF. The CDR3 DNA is TGTGCCAGCAGTGAAGGCTGGGGACTAGCGGGAGCTGGGGCCAACGTCCTGACTTTC.

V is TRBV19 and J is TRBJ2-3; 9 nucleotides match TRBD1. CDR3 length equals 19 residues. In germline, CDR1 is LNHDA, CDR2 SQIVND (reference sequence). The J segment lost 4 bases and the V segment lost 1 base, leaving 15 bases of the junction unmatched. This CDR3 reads CASSIVAYRGRGTPDTQYF. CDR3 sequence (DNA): TGTGCCAGTAGTATAGTGGCCTACAGGGGGCGCGGGACCCCAGATACGCAGTATTTT.

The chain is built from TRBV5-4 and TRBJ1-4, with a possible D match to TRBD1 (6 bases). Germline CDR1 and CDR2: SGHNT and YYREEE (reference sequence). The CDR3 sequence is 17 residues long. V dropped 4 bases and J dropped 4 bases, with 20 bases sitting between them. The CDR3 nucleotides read TGTGCCAGCAGCCCTGGGCCAACAGGGCGGAGTAATGAAAAACTGTTTTTT. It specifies CASSPGPTGRSNEKLFF.

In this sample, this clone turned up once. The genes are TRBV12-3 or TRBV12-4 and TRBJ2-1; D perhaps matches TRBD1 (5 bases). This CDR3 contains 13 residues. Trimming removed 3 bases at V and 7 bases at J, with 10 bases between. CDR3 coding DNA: TGTGCCAGCAGTTTTGACAGCGAGAATGAGCAGTTCTTC. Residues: CASSFDSENEQFF.

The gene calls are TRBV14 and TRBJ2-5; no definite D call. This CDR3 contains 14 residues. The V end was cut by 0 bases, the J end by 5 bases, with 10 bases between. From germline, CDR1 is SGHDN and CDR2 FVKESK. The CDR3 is CASSQEVRVETQYF. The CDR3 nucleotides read TGTGCCAGCAGCCAAGAAGTCCGGGTGGAGACCCAGTACTTC.

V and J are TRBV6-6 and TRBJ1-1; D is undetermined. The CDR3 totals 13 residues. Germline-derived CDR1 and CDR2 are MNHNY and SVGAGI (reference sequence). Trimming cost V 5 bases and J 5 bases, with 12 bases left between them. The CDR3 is CASSPGVNTEAFF. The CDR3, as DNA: TGTGCCAGCAGTCCCGGAGTAAATACTGAAGCTTTCTTT.

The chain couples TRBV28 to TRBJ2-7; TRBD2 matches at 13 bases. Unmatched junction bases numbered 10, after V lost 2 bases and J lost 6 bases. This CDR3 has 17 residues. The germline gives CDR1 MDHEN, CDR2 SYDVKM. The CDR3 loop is CASSLRTSGSYFGEQYF. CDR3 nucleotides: TGTGCCAGCAGTTTACGGACTAGCGGGAGTTATTTCGGCGAGCAGTACTTC.

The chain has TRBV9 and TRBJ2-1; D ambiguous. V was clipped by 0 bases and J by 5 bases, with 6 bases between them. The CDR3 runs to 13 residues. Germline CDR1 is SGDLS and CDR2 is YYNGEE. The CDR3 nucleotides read TGTGCCAGCAGCGTAGCCCAGCACAATGAGCAGTTCTTC. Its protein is CASSVAQHNEQFF.

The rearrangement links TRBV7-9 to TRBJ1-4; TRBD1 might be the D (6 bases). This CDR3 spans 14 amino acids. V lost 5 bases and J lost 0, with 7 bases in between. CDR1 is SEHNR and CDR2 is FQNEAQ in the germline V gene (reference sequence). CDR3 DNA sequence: TGTGCCAGCAGCGGGACATCAACTAATGAAAAACTGTTTTTT. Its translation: CASSGTSTNEKLFF.

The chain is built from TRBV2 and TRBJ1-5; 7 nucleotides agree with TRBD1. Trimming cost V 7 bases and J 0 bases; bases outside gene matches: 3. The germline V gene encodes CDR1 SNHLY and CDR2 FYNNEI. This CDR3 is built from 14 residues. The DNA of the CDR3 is TGTGCCAGCAAGGACAGGAATAGCAATCAGCCCCAGCATTTT. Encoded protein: CASKDRNSNQPQHF.

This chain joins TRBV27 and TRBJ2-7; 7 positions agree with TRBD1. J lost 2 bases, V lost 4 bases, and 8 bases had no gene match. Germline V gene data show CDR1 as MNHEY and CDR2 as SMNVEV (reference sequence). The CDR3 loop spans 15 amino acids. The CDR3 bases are TGTGCCAGCAGTTCAATACAGGGGATCCCCTACGAGCAGTACTTC. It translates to CASSSIQGIPYEQYF.

The CDR3 bases are TGTGCCAGCAGTGAAACCTACGAGCAGTACTTC. Translating gives CASSETYEQYF. V usage is TRBV2 and J usage is TRBJ2-7, with no clear D. V dropped 2 bases and J dropped 2 bases, with 1 base sitting between them. CDR1 is SNHLY and CDR2 is FYNNEI in the germline V gene. The CDR3 covers 11 residues.

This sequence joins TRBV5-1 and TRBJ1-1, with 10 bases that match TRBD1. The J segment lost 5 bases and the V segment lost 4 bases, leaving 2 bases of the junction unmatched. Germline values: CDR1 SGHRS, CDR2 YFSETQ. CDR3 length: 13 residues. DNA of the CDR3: TGCGCCAGCAGCGGGGGACAGGGGACTGAAGCTTTCTTT. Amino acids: CASSGGQGTEAFF.

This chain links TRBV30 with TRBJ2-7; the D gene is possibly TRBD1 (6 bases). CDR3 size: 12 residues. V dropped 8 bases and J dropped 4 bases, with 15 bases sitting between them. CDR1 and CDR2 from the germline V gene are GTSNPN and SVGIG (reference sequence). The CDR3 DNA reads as TGTGCCGGTACAGGGACGGGGTACGAGCAGTACTTC. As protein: CAGTGTGYEQYF.

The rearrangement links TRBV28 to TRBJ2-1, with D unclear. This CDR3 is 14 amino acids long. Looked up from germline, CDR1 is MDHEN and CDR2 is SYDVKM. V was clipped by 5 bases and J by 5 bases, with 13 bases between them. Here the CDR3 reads CASSLPWQNNEQFF. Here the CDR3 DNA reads TGTGCCAGCAGTCTGCCTTGGCAGAACAATGAGCAGTTCTTC.

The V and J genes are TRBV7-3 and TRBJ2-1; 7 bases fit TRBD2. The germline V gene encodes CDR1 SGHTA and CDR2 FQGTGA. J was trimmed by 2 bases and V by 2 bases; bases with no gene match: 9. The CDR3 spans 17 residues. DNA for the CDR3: TGTGCCAGCAGCTTATCTCCGAGCGGGGTCACCTACAATGAGCAGTTCTTC. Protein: CASSLSPSGVTYNEQFF.

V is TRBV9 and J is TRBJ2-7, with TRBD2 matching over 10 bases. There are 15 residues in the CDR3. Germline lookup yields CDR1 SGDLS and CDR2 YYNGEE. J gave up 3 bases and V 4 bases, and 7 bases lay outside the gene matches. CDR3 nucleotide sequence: TGTGCCAGCAGCCAGGGACTAGCGAGTTACTACGAGCAGTACTTC. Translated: CASSQGLASYYEQYF.